Presented here are 20 T cell receptor beta chains from one specimen sequenced in a study of T cells in Graves' hyperthyroidism and ophthalmopathy (dated by TCRdb to between 2018 and 2021). The method was multiplex PCR. Sequencing used an Illumina HiSeq 2000. Amplification of TCR beta CDR3 regions was carried out from RNA transcripts. The first round of RT-PCR for the TCR CDR3 was performed with the HTBI primer set and the Qiagen OneStep RT-PCR kit. TCRdb ran its own pipeline on the public reads, namely fastp trimming at Q25 and MiXCR clone calling, and kept in-frame beta chains. Merged by CDR3 protein, the rows form single entries marked with the most common genes and DNA. This sample is represented by some 490,000 distinct CDR3 sequences; roughly 23% of them were singletons. Approximately 49% of the sample is in the top ten clones. What was sequenced was blood. The source of these receptors is a woman in her 70s with Graves' ophthalmopathy.

This clonotype was observed once. The V gene is TRBV9, the J gene TRBJ2-3, with 12 bases identical to TRBD2. After removal of 3 bases from V and 2 bases from J, the junction contained 10 bases not matched to a gene. CDR1 and CDR2 (germline): SGDLS, YYNGEE. The CDR3 length is 18 residues. In DNA, the CDR3 is TGTGCCAGCAGCGAGGGGGGACTAGCGGGCGATACCACAGATACGCAGTATTTT. Translating gives CASSEGGLAGDTTDTQYF.

The chain couples TRBV7-2 to TRBJ2-3; either TRBD1 or TRBD2 may fit D (7 bases each). CDR3 length: 16 residues. V gave up 1 base and J gave up 4 bases, with 15 bases separating them. Germline loops: CDR1 SGHTA, CDR2 FQGNSA. The CDR3 DNA follows: TGTGCCAGCAGCTTAGGGGGAGGGGGCCAGTCAGATACGCAGTATTTT. Translation: CASSLGGGGQSDTQYF. Looking up the rest from reference TRBV7-2 and TRBJ2-3 gives the full variable domain: GAGVSQSPSNKVTEKGKDVELRCDPISGHTALYWYRQSLGQGLEFLIYFQGNSAPDKSGLPSDRFSAERTGGSVSTLTIQRTQQEDSAVYLCASSLGGGGQSDTQYFGPGTRLTVL.

The table lists this clonotype with a few counts. CDR3 sequence reads: CASSPSTGSGANVLTF. The CDR3 region has the DNA TGTGCCAGCAGCCCATCAACAGGGTCCGGGGCCAACGTCCTGACTTTC. This chain uses TRBV7-8 with TRBJ2-6; tentatively, D is TRBD1 (6 bases). The CDR3 sequence is 16 residues long. V was shortened by 5 bases and J by 4 bases, with 15 bases between the two germline ends. From germline, CDR1 is SGHVS and CDR2 FQNEAQ.

This clonotype occurred a few times. The chain carries TRBV10-3 and TRBJ2-7; no reliable D call. Germline V gene lookup returns CDR1 ENHRY and CDR2 SYGVKD. The CDR3 contains 12 residues. Trimming removed 8 bases from V and 5 bases from J, with 13 bases in between. The CDR3 region is CAIAWQAHEQYF. In nucleotides, the CDR3 is TGTGCCATCGCTTGGCAGGCGCACGAGCAGTACTTC.

As concerns this clonotype: One base away lies a much larger clone, so this may be a sequencing read error. V is TRBV12-3 or TRBV12-4 and J is TRBJ1-3; D is uncertain. The CDR3 sequence is 16 residues long. V was shortened by 6 bases and J by 4 bases, with 19 bases between the two germline ends. The CDR3 sequence: CASSLTGPQGGNTIYF. CDR3 bases: TGTGCCAGCAGCCTTACCGGACCCCAAGGAGGAAACACCATATATTTT.

The V call is TRBV10-3, the J call TRBJ2-2; the D is unclear. This CDR3 comprises 12 residues. Germline V CDR1 and CDR2: ENHRY, SYGVKD. With 2 bases removed from V and 5 bases from J, the gap between germline ends came to 3 bases. The DNA of the CDR3 is TGTGCCATCAGTGAGGGGACCGGGGAGCTGTTTTTT. Its translation is CAISEGTGELFF.

The table lists this clonotype with many counts. The rearrangement joins TRBV11-2 to TRBJ2-1; no clear D. The V end lost 0 bases, the J end lost 7 bases, and 7 bases lay between the germline ends. Germline CDR1 and CDR2: SGHAT and FQNNGV. This CDR3 has 13 residues. The CDR3 region is CASSLEARNEQFF. The DNA of the CDR3 is TGTGCCAGCAGCTTAGAAGCGAGGAATGAGCAGTTCTTC.

In this sample, this clonotype turned up a few times. V and J are TRBV20-1 and TRBJ2-7; 11 bases line up with TRBD2. The CDR3 extends over 17 amino acids. The germline gives CDR1 DFQATT, CDR2 SNEGSKA (reference sequence). The trim removed 5 bases at V and 0 bases at J, leaving 12 bases unmatched. CDR3 in DNA: TGCAGTGCTCACGCGGGACTAGCGGAGGTCCCCTCCTACGAGCAGTACTTC. Amino acids: CSAHAGLAEVPSYEQYF.

A few counts support this clonotype. V usage is TRBV19 and J usage is TRBJ1-4; D unresolved. Deletions cut 7 bases from V and 5 bases from J, with 11 bases between. The germline gives CDR1 LNHDA, CDR2 SQIVND (reference sequence). This CDR3 has 13 amino acids. CDR3 nucleotide sequence: TGTGCCAGTAAGTCCCTGGGAAATGAAAAACTGTTTTTT. It is translated as CASKSLGNEKLFF.

The chain joins TRBV5-1 to TRBJ1-2, with D perhaps matching TRBD1 (6 bases). The length of the CDR3 is 13 residues. Germline assignment: CDR1 SGHRS and CDR2 YFSETQ. V dropped 2 bases and J dropped 8 bases, with 13 bases sitting between them. CDR3 in amino acids: CASSFARTAGYTF. CDR3 nucleotide sequence: TGCGCCAGCAGCTTTGCGAGGACAGCCGGCTACACCTTC.

This clonotype was observed a few times. V and J are TRBV20-1 and TRBJ2-7; 11 nucleotides match TRBD2. Germline lookup yields CDR1 DFQATT and CDR2 SNEGSKA (reference sequence). With V trimmed by 6 bases and J by 6 bases, 10 bases remained unmatched. The CDR3 has 14 amino acids. The CDR3 region is CSALAGGPKGEQYF. The CDR3 region has the DNA TGCAGTGCCCTAGCGGGAGGCCCCAAGGGCGAGCAGTACTTC.

The chain carries TRBV14 and TRBJ2-1; 7 bases line up with TRBD2. CDR3 length equals 15 residues. Losses at the gene ends were 1 base for V and 6 bases for J; bases not matched to a gene: 6. CDR1 SGHDN and CDR2 FVKESK come from the germline V gene. The chain's CDR3 is CASSQGGGSFNEQFF. The DNA for the CDR3 is TGTGCCAGCAGCCAAGGGGGCGGGAGTTTCAATGAGCAGTTCTTC.

This chain links TRBV20-1 with TRBJ2-1; D gene unclear. The CDR3 runs to 12 residues. V dropped 6 bases and J dropped 8 bases, with 14 bases sitting between them. Germline V gives CDR1 DFQATT, CDR2 SNEGSKA (reference sequence). The CDR3 region has the DNA TGCAGTGCCGGCGGCTCCTTAGATGAGCAGTTCTTC. This gives the protein CSAGGSLDEQFF.

V is TRBV19 and J is TRBJ1-2, with 9 bases identical to TRBD1. Per germline, CDR1 LNHDA and CDR2 SQIVND (reference sequence). Trimming took 5 bases from V and 6 from J; bases not matched to a gene: 10. The CDR3 runs 15 residues. CDR3: CASSVLDRGLDGYTF. In nucleotides, the CDR3 is TGTGCCAGTAGTGTTTTGGACAGGGGACTGGATGGCTACACCTTC.

The rearrangement uses TRBV30 and TRBJ2-3; unclear D gene. V lost 0 bases and J lost 0, with 4 bases in between. The CDR3 covers 13 residues. Germline V lookup: CDR1 GTSNPN, CDR2 SVGIG (reference sequence). DNA of the CDR3: TGTGCCTGGAGTGTGGGCAGCACAGATACGCAGTATTTT. Translation gives CAWSVGSTDTQYF.

This clonotype appeared a few times. This rearrangement joins TRBV6-2 or TRBV6-3 to TRBJ1-6; TRBD1 agrees at 8 bases. The CDR3 runs to 13 residues. Germline loops: CDR1 MNHEY, CDR2 SVGEGT. V shed 7 bases, J shed 8 bases, and the junction held 4 bases outside the gene matches. CDR3 in amino acids: CASIGQGHSPLHF. The CDR3 DNA follows: TGTGCCAGCATCGGACAGGGCCATTCACCCCTCCACTTT.

This clonotype was seen a handful of times. The chain has TRBV11-1 and TRBJ2-4; 7 bases map to TRBD1. The CDR3 loop spans 14 amino acids. The trim removed 4 bases at V and 6 bases at J, leaving 6 bases unmatched. CDR1 and CDR2 from the germline V gene are SGHAT and FQDESV (reference sequence). For the CDR3, the DNA is TGTGCCAGCAGCTCCCGGGACAGCTTAAACATTCAGTACTTC. Its protein is CASSSRDSLNIQYF. The whole variable domain, filled in from reference TRBV11-1 and TRBJ2-4, reads EAEVAQSPRYKITEKSQAVAFWCDPISGHATLYWYRQILGQGPELLVQFQDESVVDDSQLPKDRFSAERLKGVDSTLKIQPAELGDSAMYLCASSSRDSLNIQYFGAGTRLSVL.

This clonotype was counted only a few times. The rearrangement uses TRBV9 and TRBJ2-7, with D possibly TRBD2 on 7 matching bases. CDR1 and CDR2 from the germline V gene are SGDLS and YYNGEE. The CDR3 totals 14 residues. Between the trimmed V and J ends, which lost 2 bases and 3 bases, there was a span of 12 bases. The CDR3: CASSVAGEGYEQYF. The CDR3 DNA sequence: TGTGCCAGCAGCGTTGCAGGGGAGGGCTACGAGCAGTACTTC.

This chain connects TRBV6-1 to TRBJ2-5; unclear D gene. The CDR3 runs 16 residues. V lost 8 bases and J lost 5, with 24 bases in between. Germline V gives CDR1 MNHNS, CDR2 SASEGT. The CDR3: CASHETRAAIMETQYF. CDR3 bases: TGTGCCAGCCACGAAACCCGGGCGGCAATTATGGAGACCCAGTACTTC.

Only a few counts were recorded for this clonotype. The chain has TRBV9 and TRBJ2-1; D is perhaps TRBD2 (7 bases). Germline V CDR1 and CDR2: SGDLS, YYNGEE. The CDR3 is 18 amino acids. V lost 0 bases to trimming and J lost 5 bases, with 21 bases between them. CDR3 sequence (DNA): TGTGCCAGCAGCGTAGGAGGAGGGGGGGCAGTAGGGGACAATGAGCAGTTCTTC. The encoded protein is CASSVGGGGAVGDNEQFF.